These 23 T cell receptor beta chains came from one sample sequenced in a study of PD-L1 blockade in urothelial cancer. Documented time point: peripheral blood 6 weeks after treatment start. Profiling relied on immunoSEQ multiplex PCR, and the TCRdb table lists in-frame clones only, not all of them. The sample has tens of thousands of clones, 88% seen once. The sample was PBMCs, taken around atezolizumab (anti-PD-L1) treatment. These receptors were obtained from a man between 60 and 75 years old with urothelial cancer.

The rearrangement joins TRBV9 to TRBJ1-5; D unclear. Germline CDR1 SGDLS, CDR2 YYNGEE. The CDR3 loop spans 13 amino acids. V dropped 1 base and J dropped 3 bases, with 5 bases sitting between them. CDR3: CASSVSVNQPQHF. CDR3 coding DNA: TGTGCCAGCAGCGTAAGCGTCAATCAGCCCCAGCATTTT.

V is TRBV6-5 and J is TRBJ1-2; 8 nucleotides align to TRBD1. After removal of 5 bases from V and 4 bases from J, the junction contained 3 bases not matched to a gene. CDR1 MNHEY and CDR2 SVGAGI come from the germline V gene. CDR3 length: 13 residues. CDR3 sequence: CASSDRGTYGYTF. The CDR3 DNA reads as TGTGCCAGCAGTGACAGGGGTACCTATGGCTACACCTTC.

This sequence joins TRBV7-2 and TRBJ2-5; TRBD1 matches at 8 bases. Unmatched junction bases numbered 10, after V lost 5 bases and J lost 5 bases. Germline V lookup: CDR1 SGHTA, CDR2 FQGNSA. There are 15 residues in the CDR3. CDR3 DNA sequence: TGTGCCAGCAGCCCAGGGGGCGCGACGGGGGAGACCCAGTACTTC. It translates to CASSPGGATGETQYF. Full variable domain (remainder filled in from reference TRBV7-2 and TRBJ2-5): GAGVSQSPSNKVTEKGKDVELRCDPISGHTALYWYRQSLGQGLEFLIYFQGNSAPDKSGLPSDRFSAERTGGSVSTLTIQRTQQEDSAVYLCASSPGGATGETQYFGPGTRLLVL.

The sample holds a few counts of this clone. J is TRBJ2-7 and V is TRBV5-1; D unclear. V was pared by 1 base and J by 0 bases, with 8 bases between. The CDR3 totals 14 residues. Germline V gene sequence: CDR1 SGHRS, CDR2 YFSETQ. The CDR3 region has the DNA TGCGCCAGCAGCTTGTACAGATTCTCCTACGAGCAGTACTTC. Its protein is CASSLYRFSYEQYF.

This chain connects TRBV25-1 to TRBJ1-4, with a tentative D call TRBD1 (5 bases). The CDR3 is made up of 15 amino acids. The V gene lost 3 bases and the J gene lost 4 bases, with 12 bases spanning the gap. Germline assignment: CDR1 MGHDK and CDR2 SYGVNS. Written as DNA, the CDR3 is TGTGCCAGCAGTGAGGCCGGAGGGGATAATGAAAAACTGTTTTTT. As protein: CASSEAGGDNEKLFF.

This chain connects TRBV18 to TRBJ1-5, with D perhaps TRBD1 (5 bases). V was clipped by 2 bases and J by 11 bases, with 10 bases between them. In germline, CDR1 is KGHSH, CDR2 LQKENI. This CDR3 contains 12 residues. CDR3 sequence (DNA): TGTGCCAGCTCACCAGGGGGAGGGGCCCAGCATTTT. Its translation: CASSPGGGAQHF.

This clone has just a few counts. The chain recombines TRBV10-3 with TRBJ1-1; 8 nucleotides agree with TRBD1. This CDR3 has 14 amino acids. Germline values: CDR1 ENHRY, CDR2 SYGVKD. V lost 7 bases, J lost 1 base, and 5 bases stayed unmatched. The DNA of the CDR3 is TGTGCCATCAACATCGGACAGGGGAACACTGAAGCTTTCTTT. Amino acids: CAINIGQGNTEAFF.

The rearrangement uses TRBV5-6 and TRBJ2-6; tentative D call: TRBD2 (6 bases). Germline V gene data show CDR1 as SGHDT and CDR2 as YYEEEE. This CDR3 has 13 amino acids. V lost 4 bases and J 4 bases, leaving 6 bases between the germline ends. CDR3 residues: CASSRGGANVLTF. Here the CDR3 DNA reads TGTGCCAGCAGCCGGGGGGGGGCCAACGTCCTGACTTTC.

Written as DNA, the CDR3 is TGTGCCTGGAGTGCGGCCTCGCGGGGAAATGAGCAGTTCTTC. Translating gives CAWSAASRGNEQFF. The chain recombines TRBV30 with TRBJ2-1; D possibly corresponds to TRBD2 (6 bases). The CDR3 loop spans 14 amino acids. Trimming cost V 1 base and J 7 bases, with 14 bases left between them. The V gene's germline CDR1 is GTSNPN and CDR2 SVGIG (reference sequence).

The chain links TRBV28 to TRBJ1-1; 10 positions match TRBD1. V shed 3 bases, J shed 1 base, and the junction held 5 bases outside the gene matches. The CDR3 is 16 residues long. Germline CDR1 is MDHEN and CDR2 is SYDVKM. The CDR3 region is CASSFDRGRGNTEAFF. Here the CDR3 DNA reads TGTGCCAGCAGTTTCGACAGGGGGCGCGGGAACACTGAAGCTTTCTTT.

The V and J genes are TRBV7-9 and TRBJ1-2; tentative D call: TRBD1 (6 bases). Deletions cut 5 bases from V and 4 bases from J, with 11 bases between. Germline V CDR1 and CDR2: SEHNR, FQNEAQ (reference sequence). The length of the CDR3 is 13 residues. CDR3 amino acids: CASSPGQIYGYTF. DNA of the CDR3: TGTGCCAGCAGCCCCGGACAGATCTATGGCTACACCTTC.

The CDR3: CASRSDRDYTEAFF. The DNA for the CDR3 is TGTGCCAGCAGATCCGACAGGGACTACACTGAAGCTTTCTTT. This chain connects TRBV5-6 to TRBJ1-1, with 7 nucleotides matching TRBD1. Unmatched junction bases numbered 7, after V lost 5 bases and J lost 3 bases. This CDR3 comprises 14 residues. Germline CDR1 SGHDT, CDR2 YYEEEE.

The chain recombines TRBV7-2 with TRBJ2-7; no clear D gene. Trimming stripped 3 bases from V and 3 bases from J, with 3 bases between. In germline, CDR1 is SGHTA, CDR2 FQGNSA. The CDR3 has 11 amino acids. CDR3 amino acids: CASSFNYEQYF. The CDR3, as DNA: TGTGCCAGCAGCTTTAACTACGAGCAGTACTTC.

This clone was seen only once. The chain's CDR3 is CASSARDRVKETQYF. CDR3 bases: TGCGCCAGCAGCGCCCGGGACAGGGTTAAAGAGACCCAGTACTTC. The rearrangement joins TRBV5-1 to TRBJ2-5; 9 nucleotides align to TRBD1. Trimming took 4 bases from V and 3 from J; bases not matched to a gene: 7. CDR1 SGHRS and CDR2 YFSETQ come from the germline V gene. The CDR3 is 15 residues long.

This clone was seen a few times. The chain couples TRBV2 to TRBJ1-5; 7 bases align to TRBD1. V shed 6 bases and J 4 bases; nucleotides not matched to a gene: 3. In germline, CDR1 is SNHLY, CDR2 FYNNEI. CDR3 length: 13 amino acids. This chain's CDR3 is CASRLQGNQPQHF. The CDR3 DNA sequence: TGTGCCAGCAGGCTACAGGGGAATCAGCCCCAGCATTTT.

The rearrangement joins TRBV2 to TRBJ2-5, with TRBD1 as a possible D gene (6 bases). Germline CDR1 is SNHLY and CDR2 is FYNNEI. Trimming removed 5 bases at V and 3 bases at J, with 16 bases between. The CDR3 extends over 15 amino acids. As DNA, the CDR3 is TGTGCCAGCAGTACCCCGGACAGTTTAAAAGAGACCCAGTACTTC. Translated, it gives CASSTPDSLKETQYF. The entire variable domain, with the rest obtained from reference TRBV2 and TRBJ2-5, is as follows: EPEVTQTPSHQVTQMGQEVILRCVPISNHLYFYWYRQILGQKVEFLVSFYNNEISEKSEIFDDQFSVERPDGSNFTLKIRSTKLEDSAMYFCASSTPDSLKETQYFGPGTRLLVL.

This clone was picked up one time. The chain joins TRBV25-1 to TRBJ1-2; tentatively, D is TRBD1 (5 bases). V was cut by 3 bases and J by 6 bases, with 17 bases left in between. CDR1 and CDR2 (germline): MGHDK, SYGVNS. This CDR3 is built from 15 residues. The CDR3 protein is CASSDQTVSLDGYTF. The CDR3 DNA sequence: TGTGCCAGCAGTGATCAGACAGTGAGCCTCGATGGCTACACCTTC.

The V and J genes are TRBV4-1 and TRBJ1-5; 9 positions match TRBD1. V was clipped by 0 bases and J by 5 bases; unmatched bases: 8. Germline CDR1 and CDR2: MGHRA and YSYEKL. This CDR3 spans 17 amino acids. In DNA, the CDR3 is TGCGCCAGCAGCCAAGATCTAGACAGGGGGACGGATCAGCCCCAGCATTTT. This encodes CASSQDLDRGTDQPQHF.

This rearrangement joins TRBV29-1 to TRBJ2-7; 11 nucleotides agree with TRBD2. The CDR3 sequence is 15 residues long. Germline values: CDR1 SQVTM, CDR2 ANQGSEA. V dropped 0 bases and J dropped 3; count of bases not matched to a gene: 4. CDR3 residues: CSVEEGGTSGYEQYF. DNA of the CDR3: TGCAGCGTTGAAGAAGGGGGGACTAGCGGCTACGAGCAGTACTTC.

This chain links TRBV5-5 with TRBJ2-5, with D tentatively TRBD2 (5 bases). V was pared by 1 base and J by 3 bases, with 7 bases between. Germline-derived CDR1 and CDR2 are SGHKS and YYEKEE (reference sequence). The CDR3 is 13 residues long. In DNA form, the CDR3 reads TGTGCCAGCAGCTTGCCCGGGGAAGAGACCCAGTACTTC. Its protein product is CASSLPGEETQYF.

This chain joins TRBV9 and TRBJ2-3, with D perhaps matching TRBD2 (6 bases). In germline, CDR1 is SGDLS, CDR2 YYNGEE. Between the trimmed V and J ends, which lost 7 bases and 0 bases, there was a span of 18 bases. CDR3 size: 16 residues. The CDR3 sequence: CASSVLGGTSTDTQYF. The CDR3 DNA follows: TGTGCCAGCTCGGTTCTCGGGGGTACTAGCACAGATACGCAGTATTTT.

This clone was seen only once. The genes are TRBV5-4 and TRBJ1-1; D not resolved. Deletions cut 6 bases from V and 0 bases from J, with 9 bases between. Germline CDR1 and CDR2: SGHNT and YYREEE (reference sequence). This CDR3 is built from 13 residues. CDR3 sequence: CASTPDMNTEAFF. CDR3 nucleotides: TGTGCCAGCACCCCCGACATGAACACTGAAGCTTTCTTT.

This clone was seen a single time. This chain links TRBV5-6 with TRBJ2-7; D gene ambiguous. V lost 4 bases, J lost 0 bases, and 17 bases lay in between. This CDR3 has 16 residues. Germline CDR1 is SGHDT and CDR2 is YYEEEE. The CDR3 here is CASSPRLARPSYEQYF. Here the CDR3 DNA reads TGTGCCAGCAGCCCAAGACTCGCCCGACCCTCCTACGAGCAGTACTTC.